Below, one T cell receptor beta chain is given with its context. This receptor's antigen is unknown. Qualities for individual bases were not recorded, and no much larger clone is one base off. The sample's time point label is to be understood as: 12 months on ibrutinib. Approximately 2 micrograms of genomic DNA were extracted from cryopreserved PBMCs for TCR beta library preparation. Longitudinal blood samples from CLL patients receiving ibrutinib monotherapy were subjected to high-throughput TCR beta sequencing. The patients took part in an open-label, single-center phase 2 trial of ibrutinib monotherapy. The CDR3 sequence holds 13 residues, the cysteine and phenylalanine included. The read is trimmed to its CDR3 DNA, 39 bases read in frame from base 1. Trimming takes 6 bases from V and 5 bases from J, and the germline ends sit 13 bases apart. The germline V gene specifies MDHEN as CDR1 and SYDVKM as CDR2.

This record belongs to a study of cytotoxic CD8 clonotypes in ibrutinib-treated CLL (dated by TCRdb to the early 2020s). With regard to the full study: The cohort was composed of about 10 relapsed/refractory and roughly 14 treatment-naive patients; IGHV unmutated status was identified in 17 to 18 patients. Partial responses were observed in about 25 patients and complete responses in 2; after a median follow-up of about 69 months, remission was maintained in approximately 14 patients and progression was observed in approximately 12. Response samples were taken after a median of approximately eleven months on treatment, ranging from about 6 to 36 months. On average, each sample yielded roughly 260,000 productive templates and about 100,000 productive rearrangements. Longitudinal samples were available for about 30% of the roughly 90 trial participants. Cryopreserved peripheral blood mononuclear cells were obtained before treatment, at response, and at either sustained remission or disease progression. All remission and progressive disease samples were collected while patients were still receiving ibrutinib. The paper as a whole reports these results and caveats: At ibrutinib response clonality went up, during sustained remission it held steady, and at progression it dropped back toward baseline. Baseline clonality exceeded that of age-matched healthy donors and correlated strongly with circulating CD8+ T-cell counts. Public clonotypes were found to be uncommon and were observed to contract or remain stable during treatment; the increase in clonality was shown to reflect expansion of private clonotypes at ibrutinib response. Sampling times were not matched between sustained-remission and progressing patients, and lymph node repertoires were not studied.

Each clonotype received, on average, about 9.7x coverage in deep resolution sequencing performed on a MiSeq, where the target depth lay between 1 in 1 million and 1 in 200,000 T cells. The immunoSEQ hsTCRB Kit was used to generate TCR beta libraries. The study's own analysis went as follows. Data were analyzed with ImmunoSEQ Data Assistant and ImmunoSEQ Analyzer, with V, D and J genes assigned per IMGT definitions. Clonality, which ranges from 0 to 1, was calculated by subtracting the normalized Shannon entropy of productive rearrangement frequencies from one. Only overrepresented clonotypes making up at least 0.05% of each patient's repertoire were included in the public clonotype analysis. Repertoires from about a dozen age-matched healthy donors in immuneACCESS were used as clonality controls. TCRdb's version of the immuneACCESS table is confined to in-frame rearrangements and falls short of the full clone set. An unresolved V gene accounts for under half of the shortfall where checked; the remainder is of unknown origin. That table gives V, J and clone size, and the DNA gave D and trimming. The sample yields some 150,000 clones; about 80% were counted once. The top ten clones comprise 9.5% to 15% of the sample.

This sequence originates from a human donor with chronic lymphocytic leukemia. The source material was PBMCs, sampled after 12 months of ibrutinib treatment. The sequence is built from TRBV28 and TRBJ1-2; the D gene identity is not certain. The CDR3 reads as follows: CASRSRGPYGYTF. At the DNA level, the sequence is TGTGCCAGCAGAAGCCGAGGGCCATATGGCTACACCTTC.